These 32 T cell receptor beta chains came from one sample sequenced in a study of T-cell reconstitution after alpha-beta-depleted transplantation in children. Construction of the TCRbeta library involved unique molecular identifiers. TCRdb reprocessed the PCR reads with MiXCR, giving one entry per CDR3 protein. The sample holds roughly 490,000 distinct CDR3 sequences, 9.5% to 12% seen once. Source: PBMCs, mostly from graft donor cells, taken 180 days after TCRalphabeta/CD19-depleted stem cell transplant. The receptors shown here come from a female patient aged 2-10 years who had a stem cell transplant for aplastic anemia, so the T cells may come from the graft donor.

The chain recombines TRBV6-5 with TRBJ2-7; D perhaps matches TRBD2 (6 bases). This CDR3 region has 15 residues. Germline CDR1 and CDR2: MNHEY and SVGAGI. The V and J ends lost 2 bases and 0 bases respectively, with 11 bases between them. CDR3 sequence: CASSYKAGSSYEQYV. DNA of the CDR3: TGTGCCAGCAGTTACAAGGCGGGGAGCTCCTACGAGCAGTACGTC.

DNA of the CDR3: TGTGCCAGCTCACCAGATAGGCCTGGGGCCAACGTCCTGACTTTC. Translated: CASSPDRPGANVLTF. The chain has TRBV18 and TRBJ2-6; D remains ambiguous. Trimming left V 2 bases short and J 2 bases short, with 7 bases between. Germline CDR1 and CDR2: KGHSH and LQKENI. This CDR3 has 15 residues. Using reference TRBV18 and TRBJ2-6 for the parts outside the CDR3, the full variable domain is NAGVMQNPRHLVRRRGQEARLRCSPMKGHSHVYWYRQLPEEGLKFMVYLQKENIIDESGMPKERFSAEFPKEGPSILRIQQVVRGDSAAYFCASSPDRPGANVLTFGAGSRLTVL.

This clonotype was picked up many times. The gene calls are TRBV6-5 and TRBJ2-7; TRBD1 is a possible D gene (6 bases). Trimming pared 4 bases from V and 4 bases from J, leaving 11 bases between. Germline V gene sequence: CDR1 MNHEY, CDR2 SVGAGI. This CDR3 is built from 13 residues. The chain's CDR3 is CASSWGRGYEQYF. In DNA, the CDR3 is TGTGCCAGCAGTTGGGGGCGCGGGTACGAGCAGTACTTC.

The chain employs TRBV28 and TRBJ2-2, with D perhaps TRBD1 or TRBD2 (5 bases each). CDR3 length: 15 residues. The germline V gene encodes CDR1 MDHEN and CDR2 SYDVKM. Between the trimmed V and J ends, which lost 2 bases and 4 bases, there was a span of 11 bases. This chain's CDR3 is CASSLGRDVTGELFF. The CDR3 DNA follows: TGTGCCAGCAGTTTAGGCCGGGACGTCACCGGGGAGCTGTTTTTT.

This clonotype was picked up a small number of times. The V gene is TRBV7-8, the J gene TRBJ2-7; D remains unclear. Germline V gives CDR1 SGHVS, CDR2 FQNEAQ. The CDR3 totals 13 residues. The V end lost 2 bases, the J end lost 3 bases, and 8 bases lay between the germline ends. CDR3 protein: CASSLTQLYEQYF. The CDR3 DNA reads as TGTGCCAGCAGCTTAACCCAGCTCTACGAGCAGTACTTC.

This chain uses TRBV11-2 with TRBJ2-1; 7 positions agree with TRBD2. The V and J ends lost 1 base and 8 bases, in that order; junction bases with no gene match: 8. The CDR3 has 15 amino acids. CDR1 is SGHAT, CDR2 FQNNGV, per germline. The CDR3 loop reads CASSLVGGRRDEQFF. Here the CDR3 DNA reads TGTGCCAGCAGCTTAGTGGGCGGGAGAAGGGATGAGCAGTTCTTC.

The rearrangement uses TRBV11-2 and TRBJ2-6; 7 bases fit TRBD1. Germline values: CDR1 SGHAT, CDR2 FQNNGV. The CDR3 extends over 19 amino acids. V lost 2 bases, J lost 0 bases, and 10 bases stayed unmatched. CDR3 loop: CASSLWGTVTSSGANVLTF. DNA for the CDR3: TGTGCCAGCAGCTTATGGGGGACAGTCACTTCCTCTGGGGCCAACGTCCTGACTTTC.

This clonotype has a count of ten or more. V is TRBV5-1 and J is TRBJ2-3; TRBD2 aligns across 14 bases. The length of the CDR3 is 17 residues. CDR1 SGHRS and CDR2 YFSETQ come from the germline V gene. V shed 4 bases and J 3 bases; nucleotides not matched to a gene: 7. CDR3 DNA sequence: TGCGCCAGCAGCGTACCCGGGACTAGCGGGAGAACAGATACGCAGTATTTT. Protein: CASSVPGTSGRTDTQYF. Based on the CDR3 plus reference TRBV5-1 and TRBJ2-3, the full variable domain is KAGVTQTPRYLIKTRGQQVTLSCSPISGHRSVSWYQQTPGQGLQFLFEYFSETQRNKGNFPGRFSGRQFSNSRSEMNVSTLELGDSALYLCASSVPGTSGRTDTQYFGPGTRLTVL.

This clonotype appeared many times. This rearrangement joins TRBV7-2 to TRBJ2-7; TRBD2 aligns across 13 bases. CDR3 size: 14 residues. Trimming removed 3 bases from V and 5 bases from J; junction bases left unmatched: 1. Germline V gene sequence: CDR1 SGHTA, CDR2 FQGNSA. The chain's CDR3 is CASSFGLAGDEQYF. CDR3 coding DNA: TGTGCCAGCAGCTTTGGACTAGCGGGAGACGAGCAGTACTTC. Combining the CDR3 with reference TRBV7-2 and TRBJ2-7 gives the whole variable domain GAGVSQSPSNKVTEKGKDVELRCDPISGHTALYWYRQSLGQGLEFLIYFQGNSAPDKSGLPSDRFSAERTGGSVSTLTIQRTQQEDSAVYLCASSFGLAGDEQYFGPGTRLTVT.

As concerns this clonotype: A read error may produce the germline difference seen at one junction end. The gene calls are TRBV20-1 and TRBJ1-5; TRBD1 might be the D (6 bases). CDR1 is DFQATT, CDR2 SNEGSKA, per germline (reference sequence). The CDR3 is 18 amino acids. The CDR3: CSARDPKQGSSGNQPQHF. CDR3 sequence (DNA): TGCAGTGCCAGAGACCCTAAACAGGGATCCTCGGGCAATCAGCCCCAGCATTTT.

The CDR3: CASSPRLAGGRDNEQFF. The CDR3 bases are TGTGCCAGCAGCCCCCGACTAGCGGGAGGGAGGGACAATGAGCAGTTCTTC. The gene calls are TRBV11-3 and TRBJ2-1; 14 bases line up with TRBD2. V dropped 5 bases and J dropped 5; count of bases not matched to a gene: 8. The CDR3 is 17 amino acids. Germline V gives CDR1 SGHNT, CDR2 YENEEA.

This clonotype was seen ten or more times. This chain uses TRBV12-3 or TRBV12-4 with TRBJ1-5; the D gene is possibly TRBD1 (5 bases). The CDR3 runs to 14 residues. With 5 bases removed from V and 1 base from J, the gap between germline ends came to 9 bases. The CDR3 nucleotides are TGTGCCAGCAGTCCCCGGGGGAGCAATCAGCCCCAGCATTTT. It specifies CASSPRGSNQPQHF.

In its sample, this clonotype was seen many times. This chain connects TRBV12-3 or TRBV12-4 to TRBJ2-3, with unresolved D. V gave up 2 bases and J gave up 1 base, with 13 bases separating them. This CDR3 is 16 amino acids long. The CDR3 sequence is CASSLTTGSRTDTQYF. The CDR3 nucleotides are TGTGCCAGCAGTTTAACCACTGGCAGCCGCACAGATACGCAGTATTTT.

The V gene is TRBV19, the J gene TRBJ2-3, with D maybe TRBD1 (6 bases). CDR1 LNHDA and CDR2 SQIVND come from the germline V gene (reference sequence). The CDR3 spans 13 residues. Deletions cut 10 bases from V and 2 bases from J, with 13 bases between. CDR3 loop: CATRTEDTDTQYF. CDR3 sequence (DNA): TGTGCCACCCGGACAGAAGACACAGATACGCAGTATTTT.

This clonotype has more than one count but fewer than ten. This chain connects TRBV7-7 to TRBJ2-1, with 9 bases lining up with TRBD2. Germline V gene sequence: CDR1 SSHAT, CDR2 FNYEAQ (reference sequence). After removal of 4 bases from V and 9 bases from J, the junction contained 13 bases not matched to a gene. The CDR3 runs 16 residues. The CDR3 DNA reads TGTGCCAGCAGCTCCACCGGGCGGGAGGGTGTAGGTGAGCAGTTCTTC. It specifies CASSSTGREGVGEQFF. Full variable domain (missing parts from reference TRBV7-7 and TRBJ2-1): GAGVSQSPRYKVTKRGQDVTLRCDPISSHATLYWYQQALGQGPEFLTYFNYEAQPDKSGLPSDRFSAERPEGSISTLTIQRTEQRDSAMYRCASSSTGREGVGEQFFGPGTRLTVL.

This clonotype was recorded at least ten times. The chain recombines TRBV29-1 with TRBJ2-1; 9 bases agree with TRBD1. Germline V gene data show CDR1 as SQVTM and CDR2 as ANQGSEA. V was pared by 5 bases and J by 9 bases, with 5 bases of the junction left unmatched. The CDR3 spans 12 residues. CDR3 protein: CSVRTGVGEQFF. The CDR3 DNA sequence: TGCAGCGTTAGGACAGGGGTTGGTGAGCAGTTCTTC.

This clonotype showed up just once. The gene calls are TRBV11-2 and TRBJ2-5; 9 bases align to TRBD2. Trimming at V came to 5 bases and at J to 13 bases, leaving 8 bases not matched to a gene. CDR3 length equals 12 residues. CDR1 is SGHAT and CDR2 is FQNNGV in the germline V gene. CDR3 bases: TGTGCCAGCAGCCCCCCCGGACTAGCGACGTACTTC. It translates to CASSPPGLATYF.

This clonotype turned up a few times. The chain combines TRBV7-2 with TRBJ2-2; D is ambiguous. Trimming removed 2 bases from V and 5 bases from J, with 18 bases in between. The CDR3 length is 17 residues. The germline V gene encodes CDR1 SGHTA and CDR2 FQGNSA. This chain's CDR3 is CASSLNIGHPGTGELFF. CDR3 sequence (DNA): TGTGCCAGCAGCTTAAACATTGGTCACCCCGGGACCGGGGAGCTGTTTTTT. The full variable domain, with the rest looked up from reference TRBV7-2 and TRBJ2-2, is GAGVSQSPSNKVTEKGKDVELRCDPISGHTALYWYRQSLGQGLEFLIYFQGNSAPDKSGLPSDRFSAERTGGSVSTLTIQRTQQEDSAVYLCASSLNIGHPGTGELFFGEGSRLTVL.

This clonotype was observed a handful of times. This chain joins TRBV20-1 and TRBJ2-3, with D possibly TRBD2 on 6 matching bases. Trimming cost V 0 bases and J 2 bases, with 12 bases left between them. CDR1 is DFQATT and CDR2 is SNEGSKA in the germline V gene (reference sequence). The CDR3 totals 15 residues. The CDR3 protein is CSARDVSGFTDTQYF. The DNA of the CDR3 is TGCAGTGCTAGAGATGTCAGCGGGTTCACAGATACGCAGTATTTT.

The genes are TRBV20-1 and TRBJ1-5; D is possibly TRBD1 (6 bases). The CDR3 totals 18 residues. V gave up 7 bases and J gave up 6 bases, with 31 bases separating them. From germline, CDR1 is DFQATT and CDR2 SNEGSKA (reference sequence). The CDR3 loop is CSGKDPGLGGGAVQPQHF. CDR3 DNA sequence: TGCAGTGGTAAAGATCCGGGCCTTGGGGGGGGCGCAGTTCAGCCCCAGCATTTT.

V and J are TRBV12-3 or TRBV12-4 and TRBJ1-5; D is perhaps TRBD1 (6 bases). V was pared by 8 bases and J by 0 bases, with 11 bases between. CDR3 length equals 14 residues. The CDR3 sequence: CASGRGASNQPQHF. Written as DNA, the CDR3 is TGTGCCAGCGGGAGGGGGGCTAGCAATCAGCCCCAGCATTTT.

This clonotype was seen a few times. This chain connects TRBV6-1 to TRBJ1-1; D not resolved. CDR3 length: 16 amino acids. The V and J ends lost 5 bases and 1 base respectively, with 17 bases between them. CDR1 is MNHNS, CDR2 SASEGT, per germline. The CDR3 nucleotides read TGTGCCAGCAGTCCAACTTGGACCCTGCGGAACACTGAAGCTTTCTTT. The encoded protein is CASSPTWTLRNTEAFF.

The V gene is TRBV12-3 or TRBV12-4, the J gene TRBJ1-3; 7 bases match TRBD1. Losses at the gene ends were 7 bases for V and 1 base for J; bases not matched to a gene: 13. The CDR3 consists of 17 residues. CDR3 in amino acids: CASIRGQGEYSGNTIYF. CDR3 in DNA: TGTGCCAGCATAAGGGGCCAGGGGGAGTATTCTGGAAACACCATATATTTT.

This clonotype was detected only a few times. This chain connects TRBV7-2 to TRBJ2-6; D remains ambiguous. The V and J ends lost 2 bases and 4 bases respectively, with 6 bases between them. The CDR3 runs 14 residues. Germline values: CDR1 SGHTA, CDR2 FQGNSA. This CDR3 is CASSLFGGANVLTF. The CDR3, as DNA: TGTGCCAGCAGCTTATTCGGCGGGGCCAACGTCCTGACTTTC.

CDR3 sequence (DNA): TGTGCCAGCAGCGCCGAGGGGGCCCCGGGACTAGCGGGCAATGAGCAGTTCTTC. Translation gives CASSAEGAPGLAGNEQFF. The chain recombines TRBV9 with TRBJ2-1; 12 nucleotides agree with TRBD2. Germline V gene sequence: CDR1 SGDLS, CDR2 YYNGEE. CDR3 length: 18 amino acids. V lost 3 bases and J lost 6; bases outside the gene matches: 13.

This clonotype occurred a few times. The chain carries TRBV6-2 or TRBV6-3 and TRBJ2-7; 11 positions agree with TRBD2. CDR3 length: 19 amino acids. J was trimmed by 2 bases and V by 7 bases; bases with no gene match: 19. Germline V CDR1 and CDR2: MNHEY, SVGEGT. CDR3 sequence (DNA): TGTGCCAGCACCTCCCAGGAGACTAGCGGGATTGCTCTCCCCTACGAGCAGTACTTC. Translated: CASTSQETSGIALPYEQYF.

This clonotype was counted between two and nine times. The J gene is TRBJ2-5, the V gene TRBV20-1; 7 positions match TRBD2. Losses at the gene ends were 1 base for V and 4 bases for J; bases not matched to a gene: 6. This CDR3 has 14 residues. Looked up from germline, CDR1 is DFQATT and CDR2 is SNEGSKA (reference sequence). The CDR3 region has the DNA TGCAGTGCTAGAGGCGGCGGGAGTCGAGAGACCCAGTACTTC. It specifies CSARGGGSRETQYF.

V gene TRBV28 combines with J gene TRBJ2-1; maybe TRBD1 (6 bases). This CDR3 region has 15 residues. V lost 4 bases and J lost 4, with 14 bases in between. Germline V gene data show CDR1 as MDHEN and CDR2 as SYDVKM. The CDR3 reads CASSSPTGKYNEQFF. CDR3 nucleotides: TGTGCCAGCAGTTCACCGACAGGAAAGTACAATGAGCAGTTCTTC.

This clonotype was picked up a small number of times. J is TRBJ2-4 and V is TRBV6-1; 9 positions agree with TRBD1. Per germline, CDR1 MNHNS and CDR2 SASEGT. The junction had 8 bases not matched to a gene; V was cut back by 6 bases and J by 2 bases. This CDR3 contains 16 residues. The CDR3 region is CASRNRGRGPKNIQYF. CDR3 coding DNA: TGTGCCAGCAGAAACAGGGGGCGCGGTCCCAAAAACATTCAGTACTTC.

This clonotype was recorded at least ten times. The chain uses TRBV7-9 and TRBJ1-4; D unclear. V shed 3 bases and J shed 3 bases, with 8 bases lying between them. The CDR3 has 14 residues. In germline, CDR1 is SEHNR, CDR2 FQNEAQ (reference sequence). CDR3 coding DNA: TGTGCCAGCAGCTTGAGGAGTCCTAATGAAAAACTGTTTTTT. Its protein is CASSLRSPNEKLFF.

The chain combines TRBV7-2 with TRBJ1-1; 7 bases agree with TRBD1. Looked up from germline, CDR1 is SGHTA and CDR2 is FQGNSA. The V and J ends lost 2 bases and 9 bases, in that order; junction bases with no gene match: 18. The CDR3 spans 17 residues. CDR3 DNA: TGTGCCAGCAGCTTATTTCTAGGGGAATGGGACAGATTTAAAGCTTTCTTT. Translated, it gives CASSLFLGEWDRFKAFF.

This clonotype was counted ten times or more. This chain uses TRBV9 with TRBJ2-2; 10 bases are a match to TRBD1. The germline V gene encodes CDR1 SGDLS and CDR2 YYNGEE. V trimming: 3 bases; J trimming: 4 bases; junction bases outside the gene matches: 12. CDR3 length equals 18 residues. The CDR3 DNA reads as TGTGCCAGCAGCGGGGGACAGGGGCCCTTAAGAGGCACCGGGGAGCTGTTTTTT. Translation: CASSGGQGPLRGTGELFF.